Presented here are 28 T cell receptor beta chains from one specimen sequenced in a study of T-cell memory formation after mild COVID-19. One entry per CDR3 protein, called by TCRdb with MiXCR from the 5' RACE reads. The data hold a few hundred thousand distinct CDR3 sequences, with 15% to 20% observed a single time. Material for sequencing was PBMCs or a T cell subset sorted from them (not recorded which). These receptors were taken from a young man who had mild COVID-19 (a few samples of this study predate the infection). Cell type and time point are not known.

This chain connects TRBV11-2 to TRBJ2-1, with a possible D match to TRBD1 (6 bases). The CDR3 is 14 residues long. Between the trimmed V and J ends, which lost 5 bases and 7 bases, there was a span of 15 bases. Germline V gene lookup returns CDR1 SGHAT and CDR2 FQNNGV. The CDR3 DNA follows: TGTGCCAGCAGCCCCCACAGGGCCAGGAATGAGCAGTTCTTC. The encoded protein is CASSPHRARNEQFF.

This clonotype was observed a few times. This sequence joins TRBV29-1 and TRBJ2-5, with TRBD2 matching over 15 bases. V was clipped by 5 bases and J by 5 bases; unmatched bases: 6. CDR1 and CDR2 from the germline V gene are SQVTM and ANQGSEA. CDR3 size: 15 residues. The CDR3 nucleotides read TGCAGCGTTCTCGGACTAGCGGGGGGGCGGGAGACCCAGTACTTC. Protein sequence: CSVLGLAGGRETQYF.

This clonotype has at least ten counts. V and J are TRBV29-1 and TRBJ2-2; no clear D gene. Germline V gene lookup returns CDR1 SQVTM and CDR2 ANQGSEA. Trimming pared 5 bases from V and 2 bases from J, leaving 12 bases between. This CDR3 has 14 amino acids. CDR3 amino acids: CSVWLDTNTGELFF. The DNA for the CDR3 is TGCAGCGTTTGGCTAGACACAAACACCGGGGAGCTGTTTTTT.

This clonotype showed up many times. The chain recombines TRBV20-1 with TRBJ2-3; 8 nucleotides line up with TRBD2. Trimming removed 6 bases from V and 5 bases from J; junction bases left unmatched: 10. CDR1 is DFQATT and CDR2 is SNEGSKA in the germline V gene (reference sequence). This CDR3 spans 14 amino acids. DNA of the CDR3: TGCAGTGCCCCCTCCTCTCTAGCGGGAGATACGCAGTATTTT. Amino acid sequence: CSAPSSLAGDTQYF.

The chain employs TRBV7-3 and TRBJ2-5, with D unresolved. In germline, CDR1 is SGHTA, CDR2 FQGTGA. The CDR3 totals 13 residues. Trimming took 0 bases from V and 4 from J, leaving 6 bases between them. The CDR3 nucleotides are TGTGCCAGCAGCTTAACAGTGGCAGAGACCCAGTACTTC. Translation: CASSLTVAETQYF. Full variable domain (outside the CDR3, taken from reference TRBV7-3 and TRBJ2-5): GAGVSQTPSNKVTEKGKYVELRCDPISGHTALYWYRQSLGQGPEFLIYFQGTGAADDSGLPNDRFFAVRPEGSVSTLKIQRTERGDSAVYLCASSLTVAETQYFGPGTRLLVL.

The genes are TRBV7-2 and TRBJ1-2; no firm D call. V dropped 2 bases and J dropped 4 bases, with 17 bases sitting between them. This CDR3 region has 16 residues. Germline V gene sequence: CDR1 SGHTA, CDR2 FQGNSA. This CDR3 reads CASSLTSTKLIYGYTF. Written as DNA, the CDR3 is TGTGCCAGCAGCTTAACCTCGACAAAGCTCATCTATGGCTACACCTTC.

The genes are TRBV7-3 and TRBJ2-1; TRBD1 is a possible D gene (6 bases). Trimming pared 0 bases from V and 4 bases from J, leaving 16 bases between. This CDR3 is built from 17 residues. In germline, CDR1 is SGHTA, CDR2 FQGTGA. The CDR3 region has the DNA TGTGCCAGCAGCTTAACGTTCATCCGGGACAAATACAATGAGCAGTTCTTC. Its translation is CASSLTFIRDKYNEQFF.

This chain joins TRBV20-1 and TRBJ1-1; TRBD1 might be the D (6 bases). With 6 bases removed from V and 2 bases from J, the gap between germline ends came to 10 bases. Germline lookup yields CDR1 DFQATT and CDR2 SNEGSKA (reference sequence). The CDR3 consists of 12 residues. The CDR3 region has the DNA TGCAGTGCAACCGGGACAAACACTGAAGCTTTCTTT. Its protein product is CSATGTNTEAFF.

The chain joins TRBV4-3 to TRBJ2-1, with TRBD1 matching over 10 bases. This CDR3 spans 16 amino acids. J was trimmed by 3 bases and V by 1 base; bases with no gene match: 3. Looked up from germline, CDR1 is LGHNA and CDR2 is YSLEER. Here the CDR3 DNA reads TGCGCCAGCAGCCAAGGGTGGACAGGGGGCTACAATGAGCAGTTCTTC. Encoded protein: CASSQGWTGGYNEQFF.

In this sample, this clonotype turned up many times. The chain employs TRBV19 and TRBJ2-7; D not resolved. The CDR3 consists of 15 residues. The germline V and J ends were trimmed by 2 bases and 6 bases, with 17 bases remaining between them. Germline V gene lookup returns CDR1 LNHDA and CDR2 SQIVND (reference sequence). CDR3 in amino acids: CASSIPRPLKCEQYV. CDR3 nucleotides: TGTGCCAGTAGTATACCCAGGCCGCTAAAGTGCGAGCAGTACGTC.

This rearrangement joins TRBV10-3 to TRBJ2-6; D unresolved. There are 15 residues in the CDR3. Trimming pared 4 bases from V and 0 bases from J, leaving 7 bases between. The V gene's germline CDR1 is ENHRY and CDR2 SYGVKD. The DNA for the CDR3 is TGTGCCATCAGTGTAACAGTCTCTGGGGCCAACGTCCTGACTTTC. Its translation: CAISVTVSGANVLTF.

V is TRBV4-3 and J is TRBJ2-7; D might be TRBD1 (5 bases). Between the trimmed V and J ends, which lost 1 base and 2 bases, there was a span of 9 bases. Germline CDR1 LGHNA, CDR2 YSLEER. CDR3 size: 14 residues. The CDR3 bases are TGCGCCAGCAGCCAAGGGATGGACACCTACGAGCAGTACTTC. This encodes CASSQGMDTYEQYF.

V usage is TRBV27 and J usage is TRBJ2-3; D is perhaps TRBD1 (5 bases). Trimming stripped 0 bases from V and 4 bases from J, with 20 bases between. Per the germline V gene, CDR1 is MNHEY and CDR2 is SMNVEV (reference sequence). The CDR3 is 18 amino acids. The CDR3 DNA is TGTGCCAGCAGTTTATCGGGTTTTGGGGCCTACCCCGCAGATACGCAGTATTTT. Encoded protein: CASSLSGFGAYPADTQYF.

The chain carries TRBV11-1 and TRBJ2-1; no clear D. This CDR3 is 15 amino acids long. Germline CDR1 reads SGHAT; CDR2 reads FQDESV (reference sequence). Deletions cut 3 bases from V and 4 bases from J, with 13 bases between. CDR3 sequence: CASSFYQTDYNEQFF. The CDR3 DNA reads as TGTGCCAGCAGCTTCTATCAAACAGATTACAATGAGCAGTTCTTC.

The chain employs TRBV10-3 and TRBJ2-1; 10 nucleotides line up with TRBD2. The J segment lost 4 bases and the V segment lost 6 bases, leaving 6 bases of the junction unmatched. Germline CDR1 ENHRY, CDR2 SYGVKD. The CDR3 runs to 15 residues. The CDR3 loop reads CAISPSGGLYNEQFF. CDR3 bases: TGTGCCATCAGCCCTAGCGGGGGCCTATACAATGAGCAGTTCTTC.

This clonotype was detected only a few times. This chain uses TRBV3-1 with TRBJ1-1; D possibly corresponds to TRBD1 (5 bases). The V end was cut by 8 bases, the J end by 3 bases, with 7 bases between. The CDR3 sequence is 11 residues long. Germline assignment: CDR1 LGHDT and CDR2 YNNKEL (reference sequence). This CDR3 reads CASGGYTEAFF. As DNA, the CDR3 is TGTGCCAGCGGGGGGTACACTGAAGCTTTCTTT.

This clonotype has a count of ten or more. This sequence joins TRBV29-1 and TRBJ2-2; TRBD2 is a possible D gene (5 bases). CDR3 size: 11 residues. V was cut by 7 bases and J by 5 bases, with 8 bases left in between. From germline, CDR1 is SQVTM and CDR2 ANQGSEA. The CDR3 is CSAEGTGELFF. The CDR3 DNA follows: TGCAGCGCTGAGGGTACCGGGGAGCTGTTTTTT.

This clonotype was recorded a few times. The chain recombines TRBV11-1 with TRBJ2-1; D not resolved. Trimming pared 5 bases from V and 6 bases from J, leaving 11 bases between. The CDR3 has 13 residues. In germline, CDR1 is SGHAT, CDR2 FQDESV (reference sequence). The CDR3 DNA sequence: TGTGCCAGCAGCCGCCCGGGCCCCAATGAGCAGTTCTTC. This gives the protein CASSRPGPNEQFF.

This clonotype was counted at least ten times. This chain links TRBV27 with TRBJ2-2; 9 bases line up with TRBD2. This CDR3 is 15 amino acids long. Germline V gives CDR1 MNHEY, CDR2 SMNVEV (reference sequence). The J segment lost 4 bases and the V segment lost 6 bases, leaving 6 bases of the junction unmatched. The DNA of the CDR3 is TGTGCCAGCAGGTTGCGGGGGGGCCTCACCGGGGAGCTGTTTTTT. It encodes CASRLRGGLTGELFF.

A few counts support this clonotype. The chain joins TRBV11-2 to TRBJ1-1; D remains unclear. Germline CDR1 reads SGHAT; CDR2 reads FQNNGV. The ends were cut back, 3 bases at V and 7 bases at J, with 12 bases in the middle. This CDR3 region has 13 residues. The CDR3, as DNA: TGTGCCAGCAGCTTCACTGACGCAAGTGAAGCTTTCTTT. Amino acid sequence: CASSFTDASEAFF. The entire variable domain, with the rest obtained from reference TRBV11-2 and TRBJ1-1, is as follows: EAGVAQSPRYKIIEKRQSVAFWCNPISGHATLYWYQQILGQGPKLLIQFQNNGVVDDSQLPKDRFSAERLKGVDSTLKIQPAKLEDSAVYLCASSFTDASEAFFGQGTRLTVV.

This clonotype has more than one count but fewer than ten. The chain combines TRBV6-2 or TRBV6-3 with TRBJ2-2; 8 positions match TRBD2. J gave up 4 bases and V 4 bases, and 8 bases lay outside the gene matches. The length of the CDR3 is 16 residues. Germline V gene lookup returns CDR1 MNHEY and CDR2 SVGEGT. This CDR3 reads CASSSAGGGPTGELFF. In DNA, the CDR3 is TGTGCCAGCAGTTCCGCCGGCGGGGGGCCCACCGGGGAGCTGTTTTTT.

The chain carries TRBV7-9 and TRBJ1-4; 7 nucleotides match TRBD1. Germline loops: CDR1 SEHNR, CDR2 FQNEAQ (reference sequence). Trimming cost V 0 bases and J 6 bases; bases outside gene matches: 7. CDR3 length: 16 residues. CDR3: CASSLARTQGDEKLFF. As DNA, the CDR3 is TGTGCCAGCAGCTTAGCGCGAACCCAGGGGGATGAAAAACTGTTTTTT.

The chain recombines TRBV18 with TRBJ1-3; D is unresolved. Germline CDR1 is KGHSH and CDR2 is LQKENI. V shed 1 base and J shed 6 bases, with 10 bases lying between them. This CDR3 has 14 amino acids. Written as DNA, the CDR3 is TGTGCCAGCTCACCACAGGAGCCTGCAAACACCATATATTTT. This codes for CASSPQEPANTIYF.

The rearrangement uses TRBV5-1 and TRBJ2-7; D remains unclear. CDR1 and CDR2 from the germline V gene are SGHRS and YFSETQ. The CDR3 runs to 14 residues. Deletions cut 4 bases from V and 0 bases from J, with 11 bases between. The CDR3 region is CASSGMGSSYEQYF. In DNA form, the CDR3 reads TGCGCCAGCAGCGGGATGGGAAGCTCCTACGAGCAGTACTTC.

The chain uses TRBV4-3 and TRBJ2-7, with D hard to call. V lost 0 bases to trimming and J lost 5 bases, with 5 bases between them. The CDR3 loop spans 12 amino acids. The germline V gene has CDR1 LGHNA and CDR2 YSLEER. The CDR3 sequence: CASSQDQDEQYV. CDR3 in DNA: TGCGCCAGCAGCCAAGATCAAGACGAGCAGTACGTC.

This clonotype was recorded a few times. This chain connects TRBV27 to TRBJ1-1; no reliable D call. Germline-derived CDR1 and CDR2 are MNHEY and SMNVEV (reference sequence). Trimming took 3 bases from V and 3 from J, leaving 8 bases between them. The CDR3 runs 13 residues. The CDR3 sequence is CASSFSEYTEAFF. CDR3 in DNA: TGTGCCAGCAGTTTTTCGGAGTACACTGAAGCTTTCTTT.

This clonotype was counted between two and nine times. The chain employs TRBV10-2 and TRBJ1-1; 8 bases map to TRBD1. The CDR3 extends over 15 amino acids. Germline V gives CDR1 WSHSY, CDR2 SAAADI. The junction had 9 bases not matched to a gene; V was cut back by 4 bases and J by 5 bases. The CDR3 region is CASSGATGGWTEAFF. The CDR3 DNA reads TGCGCCAGCAGTGGGGCCACAGGGGGTTGGACTGAAGCTTTCTTT.

Turning to this clonotype: One junction end does not reproduce the germline sequence, and a read error may be involved. The V and J genes are TRBV7-7 and TRBJ2-5, with 10 bases fitting TRBD2. The CDR3 totals 15 residues. Germline-derived CDR1 and CDR2 are SSHAT and FNYEAQ (reference sequence). The CDR3 here is CASSSPGTSVATQYF. CDR3 DNA: TGTGCTAGCAGCTCACCCGGGACTAGCGTCGCGACCCAGTACTTC.